Following are 2 T cell receptor beta chains from one sample sequenced in a study of blood T cell repertoires in COVID-19. Repertoires were generated with immunoSEQ multiplex PCR, while TCRdb's copy carries only in-frame clones and drops some. The sample comprises 100,000 to 150,000 clones, roughly 90% of which are singletons, and less than 4.5% rests with the top ten. Sequencing input: peripheral blood. The receptors originated from a man aged 55 to 69 with COVID-19, enrolled during active disease.

The chain carries TRBV11-3 and TRBJ2-5; tentatively, D is TRBD2 (6 bases). Germline V gene data show CDR1 as SGHNT and CDR2 as YENEEA. The CDR3 is made up of 14 amino acids. V was cut by 5 bases and J by 7 bases, with 17 bases left in between. CDR3 DNA: TGTGCCAGCAGCGCAGGTGTAGGGCGGGGGACCCAGTACTTC. This encodes CASSAGVGRGTQYF.

The V gene is TRBV10-2, the J gene TRBJ1-2, with D possibly matching TRBD1 (5 bases). This CDR3 has 13 amino acids. Germline V gene lookup returns CDR1 WSHSY and CDR2 SAAADI. V dropped 3 bases and J dropped 4 bases, with 9 bases sitting between them. For the CDR3, the DNA is TGCGCCAGCAGTGAAGGCAGGGCCTATGGCTACACCTTC. It is translated as CASSEGRAYGYTF.